This note documents a single T cell receptor beta chain sequence. The antigen remains undetermined. A single base separates this from a much larger clone, so it may be a read error. These data originate in a study of identical twins. Germline V gene data show CDR1 as MNHNY and CDR2 as SVGAGI (reference sequence). With 6 bases removed from V and 11 bases from J, the gap between germline ends came to 19 bases. CDR3 length: 13 amino acids. TCRdb re-called the 5' RACE reads through MiXCR, storing one row per CDR3 protein. The sample gives 1.5 million to 2 million distinct CDR3 sequences, under 35% of which show up once; 0.27% is in the top ten. Study-level results: There is a chance that invariant MAIT and iNKT cells partially muddied zero-insertion analyses. Shared out-of-frame alpha sequences (those common to twins) showed excess low generation probability.

The sequence came from a newborn girl in good health. The sample consisted of cord blood. The rearrangement links TRBV6-6 to TRBJ2-5; D is perhaps TRBD1 or TRBD2 (5 bases each). CDR3 sequence: CASRMGRNNEQYF. The CDR3 coding sequence is TGTGCCAGCAGGATGGGACGGAACAATGAGCAGTACTTC.